Listed below are T cell receptor beta chains from one sample, sequenced in a study of glioma-infiltrating T cells. TCRdb redid the calling of the multiplex PCR reads with MiXCR, one entry per CDR3 protein. The sample shows approximately 120,000 distinct CDR3 sequences, approximately 25% of them seen only once. The sample was glioma tissue, nonneoplastic brain tissue, or PBMCs (not recorded which). The receptors here all came from a human donor with low-grade glioma or glioblastoma, undergoing nonglioma brain surgery, or in good health (not recorded which). Each CDR3 is given with its conserved first and last residue. Fields, in order: J gene, clone size, D gene, V gene, CDR3 DNA, CDR3 protein. The D gene is left open where the match is weak. For some rows the clone size is stated as once, few or many, or as a class when expanded; others skip it.

j_call: TRBJ2-7; clone_size: few; d_call: TRBD1; v_call: TRBV5-1; cdr3_nt: TGCGCCAGCAGCTTGGCCACCGGGACAGGGACCTACGAGCAGTACTTC; cdr3_aa: CASSLATGTGTYEQYF
j_call: TRBJ2-4; clone_size: many; d_call: NA; v_call: TRBV4-2; cdr3_nt: TGTGCCAGCAGCCAAACTAGTGTACGAGACATTCAGTACTTC; cdr3_aa: CASSQTSVRDIQYF
j_call: TRBJ2-1; clone_size: many; d_call: TRBD2; v_call: TRBV2; cdr3_nt: TGTGCCAGCATTAGACTAGCGGGGGCCGTTGGGGAGCAGTTCTTC; cdr3_aa: CASIRLAGAVGEQFF
j_call: TRBJ2-1; clone_size: few; d_call: NA; v_call: TRBV5-4; cdr3_nt: TGTGCAGCGAGGAGTCCGGGGAGCTCCTACAATGAGCAGTTCTTC; cdr3_aa: CAARSPGSSYNEQFF
j_call: TRBJ2-5; clone_size: NA; d_call: NA; v_call: TRBV5-8; cdr3_nt: TGTGCCAGCAGCTTGGGTCTGCAGATCCAAGAGACCCAGTACTTC; cdr3_aa: CASSLGLQIQETQYF
j_call: TRBJ2-7; clone_size: many; d_call: NA; v_call: TRBV20-1; cdr3_nt: TGCAGTGCTAGAGAGGTGGGTGGAGATTACGAGCAGTACTTC; cdr3_aa: CSAREVGGDYEQYF
j_call: TRBJ1-2; clone_size: many; d_call: NA; v_call: TRBV19; cdr3_nt: TGTGCCAGTAGACTTGACCTTAACTATGGCTACACCTTC; cdr3_aa: CASRLDLNYGYTF
j_call: TRBJ1-1; clone_size: many; d_call: TRBD1; v_call: TRBV7-2; cdr3_nt: TGTGCCAGCAGCCGAGACAGGGGCAACACTGAAGCTTTCTTT; cdr3_aa: CASSRDRGNTEAFF
j_call: TRBJ2-5; clone_size: NA; d_call: TRBD2; v_call: TRBV19; cdr3_nt: TGTGCCAGTAGTATAGCGGCTAGCGGAGAGACCCAGTACTTC; cdr3_aa: CASSIAASGETQYF
j_call: TRBJ2-7; clone_size: NA; d_call: TRBD2; v_call: TRBV27; cdr3_nt: TGTGCCAGCAGTTTGTCTAGCGGGAGTATCTACGAGCAGTACTTC; cdr3_aa: CASSLSSGSIYEQYF
j_call: TRBJ1-1; clone_size: NA; d_call: TRBD1; v_call: TRBV6-5; cdr3_nt: TGTGCCATCACCGCGACGACAGGGGAGAACACTGAAGCTTTCTTT; cdr3_aa: CAITATTGENTEAFF
j_call: TRBJ1-1; clone_size: NA; d_call: NA; v_call: TRBV11-2; cdr3_nt: TGTGCCAGCAGTAGGAACGGGGGGGAGAGTACTGAAGCTTTCTTT; cdr3_aa: CASSRNGGESTEAFF
j_call: TRBJ1-2; clone_size: NA; d_call: TRBD1; v_call: TRBV12-3/TRBV12-4; cdr3_nt: TGTGCCAGCAGTCCGAGACAGGGGCGCGATGGCTACACCTTC; cdr3_aa: CASSPRQGRDGYTF
j_call: TRBJ2-3; clone_size: many; d_call: NA; v_call: TRBV7-9; cdr3_nt: TGTGCCAGCAGCTCCACAGGGTTGGTCCGCTACGGAGATACGCAGTATTTT; cdr3_aa: CASSSTGLVRYGDTQYF
j_call: TRBJ2-1; clone_size: NA; d_call: TRBD2; v_call: TRBV19; cdr3_nt: TGTGCCAGTCAAAAGCGGGACCACAATGAGCAGTTCTTC; cdr3_aa: CASQKRDHNEQFF
j_call: TRBJ2-2; clone_size: NA; d_call: NA; v_call: TRBV5-5; cdr3_nt: TGTGCCAGCAGCTTCGGCCCAGGGAAGTTTTCCGGGGAGCTGTTTTTT; cdr3_aa: CASSFGPGKFSGELFF
j_call: TRBJ1-5; clone_size: many; d_call: NA; v_call: TRBV15; cdr3_nt: TGTGCCACCAGCAGGGAACTTAAGCCCCAGCATTTT; cdr3_aa: CATSRELKPQHF
j_call: TRBJ2-5; clone_size: NA; d_call: TRBD2; v_call: TRBV12-3/TRBV12-4; cdr3_nt: TGTGTCAGCAAGCCGGGAGGGAGGGAGACCCAGTACTTC; cdr3_aa: CVSKPGGRETQYF
j_call: TRBJ2-3; clone_size: NA; d_call: TRBD2; v_call: TRBV18; cdr3_nt: TGTGCCAGCTCACGACCGGTAGCGGGAGCGAATACGCAGTATTTT; cdr3_aa: CASSRPVAGANTQYF
j_call: TRBJ2-5; clone_size: NA; d_call: NA; v_call: TRBV7-9; cdr3_nt: TGTGCCAGCAGCTTAGTGAGTGGCCAGACCCAGTACTTC; cdr3_aa: CASSLVSGQTQYF
j_call: TRBJ2-2; clone_size: NA; d_call: NA; v_call: TRBV4-3; cdr3_nt: TGCGCCAGCAGCCTGTACGCGACGGGGCTAGACACCGGGGAGCTGTTTTTT; cdr3_aa: CASSLYATGLDTGELFF
j_call: TRBJ2-1; clone_size: many; d_call: TRBD2; v_call: TRBV6-2/TRBV6-3; cdr3_nt: TGTGCCAGCAGTTATACCCCCGGACTAGCGGTCCCCTACAATGAGCAGTTCTTC; cdr3_aa: CASSYTPGLAVPYNEQFF
j_call: TRBJ2-2; clone_size: few; d_call: TRBD1; v_call: TRBV29-1; cdr3_nt: TGCAGCGGTCGACAGGGGGAGGGCGGGGAGCTGTTTTTT; cdr3_aa: CSGRQGEGGELFF
j_call: TRBJ2-6; clone_size: NA; d_call: NA; v_call: TRBV19; cdr3_nt: TGTGCCTCCGAGACAGGCCCCTCGCCTCTTGGGGCCAACGTCCTGACTTTC; cdr3_aa: CASETGPSPLGANVLTF
j_call: TRBJ2-5; clone_size: many; d_call: NA; v_call: TRBV18; cdr3_nt: TGTGCCAGCTCATCTGTGTCCACTACGTTGTTGGGAGAGACCCAGTACTTC; cdr3_aa: CASSSVSTTLLGETQYF